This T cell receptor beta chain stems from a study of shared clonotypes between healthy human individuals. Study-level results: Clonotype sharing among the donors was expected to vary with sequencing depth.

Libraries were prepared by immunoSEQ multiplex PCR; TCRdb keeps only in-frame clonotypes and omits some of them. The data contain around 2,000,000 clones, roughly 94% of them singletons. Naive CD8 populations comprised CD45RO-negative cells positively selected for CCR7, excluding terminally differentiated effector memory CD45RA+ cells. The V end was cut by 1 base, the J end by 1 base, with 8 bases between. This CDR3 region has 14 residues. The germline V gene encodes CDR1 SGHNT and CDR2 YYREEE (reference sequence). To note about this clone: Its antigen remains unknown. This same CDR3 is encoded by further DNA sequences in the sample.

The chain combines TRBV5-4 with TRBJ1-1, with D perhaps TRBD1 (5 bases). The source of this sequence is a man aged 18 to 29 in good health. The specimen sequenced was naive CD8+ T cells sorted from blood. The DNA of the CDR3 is TGTGCCAGCAGCTTGTCCGGACAGAACACTGAAGCTTTCTTT. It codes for CASSLSGQNTEAFF. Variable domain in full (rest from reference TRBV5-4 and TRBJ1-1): ETGVTQSPTHLIKTRGQQVTLRCSSQSGHNTVSWYQQALGQGPQFIFQYYREEENGRGNFPPRFSGLQFPNYSSELNVNALELDDSALYLCASSLSGQNTEAFFGQGTRLTVV.